This T cell receptor beta chain was captured by sequencing in a study of blood T cell repertoires in COVID-19. On the study more broadly: COVID-19 samples collected from the United States, Italy and Spain covered acute and convalescent phases. T cells, B-cell-depleted T cells, or PBMCs provided the cDNA or gDNA that served as material.

Germline V gene lookup returns CDR1 SGHRS and CDR2 YFSETQ. The V segment lost 5 bases and the J segment 2 bases; nucleotides outside the gene matches: 3. The CDR3 has 13 residues. Authors' methods: From reference gene primer amplification, estimates of nucleated cell counts were derived. The data were produced by immunoSEQ multiplex PCR, yet TCRdb's version contains in-frame clones alone and is incomplete. That table supplies the V and J calls and clone size; D and trimming were determined from the DNA. This repertoire shows 60,000 or so clones, about four fifths found once; its top ten account for approximately 3.4%.

The specimen was peripheral blood. The clonotype was recovered from a woman of 80 years or more with acute or convalescent COVID-19. V usage is TRBV5-1 and J usage is TRBJ2-7; 8 bases line up with TRBD2. The chain's CDR3 is CASRLAVTYEQYF. CDR3 nucleotide sequence: TGCGCCAGCAGACTAGCGGTGACCTACGAGCAGTACTTC.